The clone carrying this TCR beta chain appeared a few times. The sample originates from a study of T-cell memory formation after mild COVID-19. Turning to the study itself: Largely donor-specific TCR clusters were found.

The CDR3 extends over 14 amino acids. V shed 5 bases, J shed 8 bases, and the junction held 5 bases outside the gene matches. Barcoded TCR alpha and TCR beta cDNA libraries with UMIs came from 5'RACE using constant-segment primers. One entry per CDR3 protein, called by TCRdb with MiXCR from the 5' RACE reads. The sample has about 110,000 distinct CDR3 sequences; 15% to 20% are singletons. Source material: PBMCs or a T cell subset sorted from them (not recorded which). This chain links TRBV12-3 or TRBV12-4 with TRBJ2-1; 11 bases agree with TRBD2. The source is a man younger than 35 who had mild COVID-19 (a few samples of this study predate the infection). Cell type and time point are not known. DNA for the CDR3: TGTGCCAGCAGTCCCACTAGCGGGGGCGATGAGCAGTTCTTC. Amino acid sequence: CASSPTSGGDEQFF.